This entry features one T cell receptor beta chain sequence. The age range of participants was 18 to 89 years, with residence in about 25 US areas. Participants reported their clinical history, and cohort assignment relied on those reports. Trimming at V came to 6 bases and at J to 7 bases, leaving 8 bases not matched to a gene. Per the germline V gene, CDR1 is SGHTA and CDR2 is FQGNSA. This CDR3 contains 15 residues. This specimen belongs to a study of blood T cell repertoires in COVID-19. In the original analysis: Reference gene primer amplification yielded estimated nucleated cell counts. The assay was immunoSEQ multiplex PCR, and TCRdb's table has in-frame clones only and misses some. That table gives V, J and clone size, and the DNA gave D and trimming. The sample contains about 310,000 clones, roughly 90% of which appear only once.

Source material: PBMCs or T cells enriched from blood (not recorded which). J is TRBJ2-1 and V is TRBV7-2; 11 nucleotides align to TRBD2. The receptor's source is a woman between 18 and 29 years old who had recovered from COVID-19. The chain's CDR3 is CASSSLAGAVNEQFF. DNA for the CDR3: TGTGCCAGCAGTTCACTAGCGGGGGCCGTTAATGAGCAGTTCTTC.